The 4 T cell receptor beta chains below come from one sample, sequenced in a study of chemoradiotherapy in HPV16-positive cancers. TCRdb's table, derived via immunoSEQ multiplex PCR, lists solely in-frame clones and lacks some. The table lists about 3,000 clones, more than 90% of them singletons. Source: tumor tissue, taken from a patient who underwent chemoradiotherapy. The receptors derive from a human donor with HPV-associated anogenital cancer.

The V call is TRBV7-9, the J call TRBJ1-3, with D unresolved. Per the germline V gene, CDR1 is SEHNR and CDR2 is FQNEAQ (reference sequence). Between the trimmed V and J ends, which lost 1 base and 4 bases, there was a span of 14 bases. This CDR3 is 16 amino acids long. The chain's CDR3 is CASSLGPGLSGNTIYF. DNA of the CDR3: TGTGCCAGCAGCTTAGGTCCGGGCCTCTCGGGAAACACCATATATTTT.

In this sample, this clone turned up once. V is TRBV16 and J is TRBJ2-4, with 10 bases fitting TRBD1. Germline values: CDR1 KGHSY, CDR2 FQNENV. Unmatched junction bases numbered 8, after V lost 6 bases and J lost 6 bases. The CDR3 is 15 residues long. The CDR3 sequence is CASSPSRTGGNIQYF. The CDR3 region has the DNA TGTGCCAGCAGTCCGAGTAGGACAGGGGGAAACATTCAGTACTTC.

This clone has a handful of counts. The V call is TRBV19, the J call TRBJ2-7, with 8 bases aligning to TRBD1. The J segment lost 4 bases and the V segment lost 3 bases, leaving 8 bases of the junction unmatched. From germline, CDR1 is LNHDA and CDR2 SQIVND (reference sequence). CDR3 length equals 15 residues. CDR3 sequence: CASSIGGQGAYEQYF. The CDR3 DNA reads TGTGCCAGTAGTATCGGAGGGCAGGGGGCTTACGAGCAGTACTTC. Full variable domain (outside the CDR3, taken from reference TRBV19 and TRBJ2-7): DGGITQSPKYLFRKEGQNVTLSCEQNLNHDAMYWYRQDPGQGLRLIYYSQIVNDFQKGDIAEGYSVSREKKESFPLTVTSAQKNPTAFYLCASSIGGQGAYEQYFGPGTRLTVT.

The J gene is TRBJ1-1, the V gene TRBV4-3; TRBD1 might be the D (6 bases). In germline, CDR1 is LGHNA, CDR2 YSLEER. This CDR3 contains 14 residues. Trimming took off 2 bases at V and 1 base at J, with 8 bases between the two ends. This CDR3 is CASSQLQGNTEAFF. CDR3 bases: TGCGCCAGCAGCCAACTACAGGGGAACACTGAAGCTTTCTTT.